The clone carrying this T cell receptor (beta chain) was recorded only once. These data come from a study of blood T cell repertoires in COVID-19. For the study at large: Samples of COVID-19 (acute and convalescent) were obtained from the United States, Italy and Spain. Sources were T cells, B-cell-depleted T cells, or PBMCs; the material itself was cDNA or gDNA.

Per the study methods: The assay estimated nucleated cells by amplifying reference gene primers. Some clones are missing from TCRdb's copy, which holds only in-frame ones; the method was immunoSEQ multiplex PCR. V and J calls and clone size are those listed in that table; D and trimming were worked out from the DNA. The sample holds 300,000 to 350,000 clones, roughly 90% seen once. V was clipped by 1 base and J by 7 bases; unmatched bases: 5. Germline-derived CDR1 and CDR2 are ENHRY and SYGVKD. CDR3 length equals 15 residues. The clonotype originates from a man between 18 and 35 years old with active or convalescent COVID-19. Material: peripheral blood. The chain uses TRBV10-3 and TRBJ2-1; the match to TRBD1 covers 9 bases. DNA of the CDR3: TGTGCCATCAGTGAGTTACAGGGGGCTCGAAATGAGCAGTTCTTC. It encodes CAISELQGARNEQFF.